This TCR beta chain was sequenced during a study of T cell repertoires in cytomegalovirus infection. TCRdb fed the reads into MiXCR, producing one record per CDR3 protein. The sample holds some 900,000 distinct CDR3 sequences, 32% seen once. Trimming cost V 3 bases and J 5 bases, with 16 bases left between them. The germline gives CDR1 DFQATT, CDR2 SNEGSKA (reference sequence). This CDR3 has 14 amino acids. Regarding the study as a whole: Cumulative public TCR beta family frequency identified carriers of CMV plus the relevant HLA. It was HLA-C-restricted CMV-specific TCR beta clonotypes that dominated the response ex vivo.

This clonotype was picked up a small number of times. Antigen unknown. The receptor comes from a human donor in good health (CMV status not recorded). Some clones in this sample may be carry-over from other donors' samples. J is TRBJ1-1 and V is TRBV20-1, with D perhaps matching TRBD1 (6 bases). This material consisted of cultured CD8+ T cells from PBMCs, taken from culture after CMV antigen stimulation. The CDR3 loop reads CSASWGAQSTEAFF. DNA of the CDR3: TGCAGTGCTAGTTGGGGGGCGCAGAGTACTGAAGCTTTCTTT.